This section outlines one T cell receptor beta chain sequence together with its context. The table came from immunoSEQ multiplex PCR; TCRdb's copy has only in-frame clones and leaves some out. The sample lists roughly 13,000 clones, approximately 82% occurring once. These data are taken from a study of tumour-infiltrating T cells in Burkitt lymphoma. The wider study: Overall and progression-free survival were predicted by productive clonality.

The CDR3 has 14 residues. V lost 3 bases, J lost 2 bases, and 9 bases lay in between. Germline-derived CDR1 and CDR2 are MNHNS and SASEGT. The sequenced sample consisted of tumor tissue. The origin of this receptor is a human donor with diffuse large B-cell lymphoma. The chain combines TRBV6-1 with TRBJ2-3, with TRBD2 as a possible D gene (6 bases). CDR3 sequence: CASSDGRYTDTQYF. The CDR3 coding sequence is TGTGCCAGCAGTGACGGGAGATACACAGATACGCAGTATTTT.